The clone carrying this TCR beta chain occurred many times. Its antigen is unidentified. This sample is part of a study of T cell repertoires in cytomegalovirus infection. Study-level background: Through public TCR beta signatures, both CMV infection and matching HLA type were indicated.

The CDR3 has 15 residues. Between the trimmed V and J ends, which lost 2 bases and 1 base, there was a span of 11 bases. Germline values: CDR1 MNHEY, CDR2 SVGAGI. Study-level results: Cumulative frequency (of public TCR beta family members) identified carriers of CMV plus the relevant HLA. Within the response measured ex vivo, HLA-C-restricted CMV-specific TCR beta clonotypes were dominant.

TCRdb independently ran MiXCR on the reads; one entry per CDR3 protein. In the table there are almost 550,000 distinct CDR3 sequences, 16% of which are singletons. The TCR originated in a human donor in good health (CMV status not recorded). Some clones in this sample may be carry-over from other donors' samples. The material sequenced was CD8+ T cells from PBMCs. The V and J genes are TRBV6-5 and TRBJ2-5; D unresolved. CDR3 DNA sequence: TGTGCCAGCAGTTACACCGACACACTCCAAGAGACCCAGTACTTC. It specifies CASSYTDTLQETQYF.